This T cell receptor beta chain was captured by sequencing in a study of cytomegalovirus exposure and HLA in healthy donors. Study background: From HLA-typed donors, an early data release held approximately 85 million unique TCRs.

The CDR3 extends over 15 amino acids. This clone showed up just a few times. A multiplex PCR was run with 60 Vbeta primers and 13 Jbeta primers. TCRdb's table, derived via immunoSEQ multiplex PCR, lists solely in-frame clones and lacks some. Among some 120,000 clones listed, roughly 79% were seen once. The TCR was taken from a woman younger than 45 in good health and CMV-seronegative. Sequenced input: PBMCs. The chain links TRBV21-1 to TRBJ2-5; the table names TRBD2, a call not compared with the DNA. TRBV21-1 is recorded as a pseudogene. The chain's CDR3 is CASSKEGGQRETQYF. The CDR3 DNA is TGTGCCAGCAGCAAAGAGGGGGGGCAGAGAGAGACCCAGTACTTC.